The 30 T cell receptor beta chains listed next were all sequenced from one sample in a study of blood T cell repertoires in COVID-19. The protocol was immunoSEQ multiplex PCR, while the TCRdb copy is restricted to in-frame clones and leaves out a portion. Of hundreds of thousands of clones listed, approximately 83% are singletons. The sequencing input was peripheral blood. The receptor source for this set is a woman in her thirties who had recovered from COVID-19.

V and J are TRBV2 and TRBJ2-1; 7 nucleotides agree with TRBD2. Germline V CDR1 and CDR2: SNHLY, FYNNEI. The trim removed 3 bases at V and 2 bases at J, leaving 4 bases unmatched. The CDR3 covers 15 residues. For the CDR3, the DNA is TGTGCCAGCAGTGAGGGGCGGGAGACCTACAATGAGCAGTTCTTC. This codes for CASSEGRETYNEQFF.

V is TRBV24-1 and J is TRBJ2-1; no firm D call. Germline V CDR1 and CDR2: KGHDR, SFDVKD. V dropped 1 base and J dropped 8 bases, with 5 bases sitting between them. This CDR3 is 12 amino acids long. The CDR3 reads CATSDFLHEQFF. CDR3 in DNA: TGTGCCACCAGTGATTTCCTACATGAGCAGTTCTTC.

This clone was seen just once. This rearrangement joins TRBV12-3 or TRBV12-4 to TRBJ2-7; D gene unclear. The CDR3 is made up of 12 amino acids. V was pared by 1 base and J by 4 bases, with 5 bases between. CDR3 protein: CASSLGLYEQYF. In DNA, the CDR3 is TGTGCCAGCAGTTTAGGGCTTTACGAGCAGTACTTC.

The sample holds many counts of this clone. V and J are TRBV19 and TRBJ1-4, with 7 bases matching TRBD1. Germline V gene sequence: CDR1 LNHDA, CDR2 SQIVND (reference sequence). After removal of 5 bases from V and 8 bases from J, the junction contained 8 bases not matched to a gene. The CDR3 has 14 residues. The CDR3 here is CASSEQGKQEKLFF. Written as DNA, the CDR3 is TGTGCCAGTAGTGAACAGGGGAAGCAGGAAAAACTGTTTTTT.

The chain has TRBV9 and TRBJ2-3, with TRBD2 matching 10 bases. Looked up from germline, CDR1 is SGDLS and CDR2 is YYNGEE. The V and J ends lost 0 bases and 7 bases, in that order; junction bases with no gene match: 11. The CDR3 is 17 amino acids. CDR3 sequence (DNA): TGTGCCAGCAGCGTAGTCCCCACTAGCGGGATGGGAAATACGCAGTATTTT. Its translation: CASSVVPTSGMGNTQYF.

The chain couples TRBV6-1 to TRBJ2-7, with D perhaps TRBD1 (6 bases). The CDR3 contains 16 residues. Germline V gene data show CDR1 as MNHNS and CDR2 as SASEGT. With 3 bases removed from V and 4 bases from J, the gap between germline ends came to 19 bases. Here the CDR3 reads CASSETPGTMSYEQYF. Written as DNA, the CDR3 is TGTGCCAGCAGTGAGACGCCCGGGACAATGAGTTACGAGCAGTACTTC.

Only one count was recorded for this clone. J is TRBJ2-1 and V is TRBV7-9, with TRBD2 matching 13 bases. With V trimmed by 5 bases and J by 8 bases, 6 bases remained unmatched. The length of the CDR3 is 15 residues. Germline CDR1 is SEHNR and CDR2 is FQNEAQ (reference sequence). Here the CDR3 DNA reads TGTGCCAGCAGCCTCAAACTAGCGGGAGGGCATGAGCAGTTCTTC. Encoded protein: CASSLKLAGGHEQFF.

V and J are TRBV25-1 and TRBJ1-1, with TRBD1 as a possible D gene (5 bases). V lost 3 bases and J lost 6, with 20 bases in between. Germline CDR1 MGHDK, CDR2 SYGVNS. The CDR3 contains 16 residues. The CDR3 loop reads CASSDKEQGGFAEAFF. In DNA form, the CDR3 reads TGTGCCAGCAGTGATAAAGAGCAGGGAGGGTTTGCTGAAGCTTTCTTT.

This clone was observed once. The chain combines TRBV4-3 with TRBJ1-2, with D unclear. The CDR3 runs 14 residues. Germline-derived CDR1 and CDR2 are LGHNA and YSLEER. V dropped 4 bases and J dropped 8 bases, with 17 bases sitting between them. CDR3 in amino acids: CASSPQAGRDGYTF. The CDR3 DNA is TGCGCCAGCAGCCCCCAGGCGGGGAGAGACGGCTACACCTTC.

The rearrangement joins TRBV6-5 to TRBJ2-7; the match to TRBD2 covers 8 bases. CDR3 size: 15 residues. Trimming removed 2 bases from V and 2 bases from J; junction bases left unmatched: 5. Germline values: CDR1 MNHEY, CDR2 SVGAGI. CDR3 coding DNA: TGTGCCAGCAGTTACCGGGGGGGCGTCACCTACGAGCAGTACTTC. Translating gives CASSYRGGVTYEQYF.

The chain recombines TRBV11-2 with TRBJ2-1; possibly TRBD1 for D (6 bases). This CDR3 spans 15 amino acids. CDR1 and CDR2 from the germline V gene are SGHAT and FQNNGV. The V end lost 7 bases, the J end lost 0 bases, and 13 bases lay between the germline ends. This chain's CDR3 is CASNPVTGSYNEQFF. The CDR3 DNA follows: TGTGCCAGCAACCCCGTGACAGGCTCCTACAATGAGCAGTTCTTC.

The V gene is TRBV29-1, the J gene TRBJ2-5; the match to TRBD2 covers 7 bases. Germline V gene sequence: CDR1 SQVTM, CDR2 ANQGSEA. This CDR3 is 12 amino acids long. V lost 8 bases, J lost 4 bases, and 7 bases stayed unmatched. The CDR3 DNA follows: TGCAGCCTCGGACTAGAGGGAGAGACCCAGTACTTC. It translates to CSLGLEGETQYF.

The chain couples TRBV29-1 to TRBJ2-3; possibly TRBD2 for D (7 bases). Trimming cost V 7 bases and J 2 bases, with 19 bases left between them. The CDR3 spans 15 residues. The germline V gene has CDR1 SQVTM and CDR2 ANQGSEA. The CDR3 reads CSAGGGSRSTDTQYF. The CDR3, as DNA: TGCAGCGCTGGGGGGGGCTCCCGTTCCACAGATACGCAGTATTTT.

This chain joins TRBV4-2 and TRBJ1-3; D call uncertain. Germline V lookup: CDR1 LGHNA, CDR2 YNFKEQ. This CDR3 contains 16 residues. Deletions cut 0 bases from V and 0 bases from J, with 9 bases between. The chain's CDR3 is CASSQDRLSSGNTIYF. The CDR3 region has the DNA TGTGCCAGCAGCCAAGATCGGTTGAGCTCTGGAAACACCATATATTTT.

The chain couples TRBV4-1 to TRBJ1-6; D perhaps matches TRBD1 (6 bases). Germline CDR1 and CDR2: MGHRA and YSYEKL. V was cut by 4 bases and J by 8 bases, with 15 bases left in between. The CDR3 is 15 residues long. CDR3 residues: CASSLETGRDSPLHF. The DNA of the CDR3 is TGCGCCAGCAGCCTAGAAACAGGGCGAGATTCACCCCTCCACTTT.

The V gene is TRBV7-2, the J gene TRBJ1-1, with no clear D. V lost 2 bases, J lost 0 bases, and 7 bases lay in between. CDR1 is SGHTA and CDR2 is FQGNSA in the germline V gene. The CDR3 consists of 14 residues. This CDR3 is CASSLLSLNTEAFF. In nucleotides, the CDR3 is TGTGCCAGCAGCTTACTGTCCTTGAACACTGAAGCTTTCTTT.

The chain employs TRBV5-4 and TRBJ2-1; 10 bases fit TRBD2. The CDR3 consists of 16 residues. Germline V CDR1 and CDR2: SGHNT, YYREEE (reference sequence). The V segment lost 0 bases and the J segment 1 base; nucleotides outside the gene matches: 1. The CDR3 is CASSLGLAGSYNEQFF. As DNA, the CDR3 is TGTGCCAGCAGCTTGGGACTAGCGGGTTCCTACAATGAGCAGTTCTTC. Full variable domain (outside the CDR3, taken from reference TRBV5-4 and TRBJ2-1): ETGVTQSPTHLIKTRGQQVTLRCSSQSGHNTVSWYQQALGQGPQFIFQYYREEENGRGNFPPRFSGLQFPNYSSELNVNALELDDSALYLCASSLGLAGSYNEQFFGPGTRLTVL.

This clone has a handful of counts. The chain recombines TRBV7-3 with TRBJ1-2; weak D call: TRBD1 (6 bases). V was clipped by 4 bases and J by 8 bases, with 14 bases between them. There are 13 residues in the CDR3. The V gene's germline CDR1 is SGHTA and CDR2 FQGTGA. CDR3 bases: TGTGCCAGCAGCTCGGACAGCCGCGGGGGCTACACCTTC. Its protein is CASSSDSRGGYTF.

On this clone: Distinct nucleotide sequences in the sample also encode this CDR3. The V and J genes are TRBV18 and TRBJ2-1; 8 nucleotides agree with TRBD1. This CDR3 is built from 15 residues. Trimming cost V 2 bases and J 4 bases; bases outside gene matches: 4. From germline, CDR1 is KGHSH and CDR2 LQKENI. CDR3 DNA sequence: TGTGCCAGCTCACCAGGACAGGGCAGATACAATGAGCAGTTCTTC. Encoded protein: CASSPGQGRYNEQFF.

The CDR3 nucleotides read TGTGCCAGCAGTTTATCACCTGGACTATTAGATACGCAGTATTTT. Amino acid sequence: CASSLSPGLLDTQYF. V and J are TRBV27 and TRBJ2-3, with a weak D call TRBD2 (6 bases). CDR1 MNHEY and CDR2 SMNVEV come from the germline V gene (reference sequence). This CDR3 is 15 amino acids long. With 0 bases removed from V and 5 bases from J, the gap between germline ends came to 12 bases.

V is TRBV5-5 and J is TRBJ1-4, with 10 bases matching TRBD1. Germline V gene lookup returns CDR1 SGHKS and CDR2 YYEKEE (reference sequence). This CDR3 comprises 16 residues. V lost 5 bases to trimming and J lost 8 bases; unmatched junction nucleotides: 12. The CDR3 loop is CASSGDRGSVIEKLFF. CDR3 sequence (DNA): TGTGCCAGCAGTGGGGACAGGGGATCGGTTATCGAAAAACTGTTTTTT.

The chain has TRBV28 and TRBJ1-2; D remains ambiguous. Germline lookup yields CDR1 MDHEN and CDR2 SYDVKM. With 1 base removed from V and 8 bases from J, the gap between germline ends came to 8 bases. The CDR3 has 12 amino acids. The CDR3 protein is CASSLSGLGYTF. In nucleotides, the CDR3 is TGTGCCAGCAGTTTATCAGGACTGGGCTACACCTTC.

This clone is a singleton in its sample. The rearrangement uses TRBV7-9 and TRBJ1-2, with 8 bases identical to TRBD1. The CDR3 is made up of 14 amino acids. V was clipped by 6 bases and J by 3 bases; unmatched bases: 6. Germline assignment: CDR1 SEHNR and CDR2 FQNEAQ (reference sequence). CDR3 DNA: TGTGCCAGCAGTAGGACAGGGAGCGACTATGGCTACACCTTC. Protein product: CASSRTGSDYGYTF. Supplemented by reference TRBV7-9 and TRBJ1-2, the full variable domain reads DTGVSQNPRHKITKRGQNVTFRCDPISEHNRLYWYRQTLGQGPEFLTYFQNEAQLEKSRLLSDRFSAERPKGSFSTLEIQRTEQGDSAMYLCASSRTGSDYGYTFGSGTRLTVV.

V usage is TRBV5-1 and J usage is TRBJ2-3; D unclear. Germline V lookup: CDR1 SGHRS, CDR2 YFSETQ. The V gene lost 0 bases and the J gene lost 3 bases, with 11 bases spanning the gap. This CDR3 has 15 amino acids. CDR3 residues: CASSLELHSTDTQYF. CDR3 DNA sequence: TGCGCCAGCAGCTTGGAGTTGCACAGTACAGATACGCAGTATTTT.

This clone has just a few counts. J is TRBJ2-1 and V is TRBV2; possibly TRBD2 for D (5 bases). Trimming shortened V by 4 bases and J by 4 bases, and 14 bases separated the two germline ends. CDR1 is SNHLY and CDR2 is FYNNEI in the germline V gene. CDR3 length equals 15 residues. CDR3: CASSGSREKYNEQFF. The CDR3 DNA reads TGTGCCAGCAGTGGTTCGAGGGAGAAGTACAATGAGCAGTTCTTC.

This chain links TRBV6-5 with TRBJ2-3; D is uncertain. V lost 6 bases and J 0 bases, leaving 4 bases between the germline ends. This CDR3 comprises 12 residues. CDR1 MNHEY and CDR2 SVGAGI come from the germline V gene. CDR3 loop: CASSSSTDTQYF. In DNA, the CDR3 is TGTGCCAGCAGCTCTAGCACAGATACGCAGTATTTT.

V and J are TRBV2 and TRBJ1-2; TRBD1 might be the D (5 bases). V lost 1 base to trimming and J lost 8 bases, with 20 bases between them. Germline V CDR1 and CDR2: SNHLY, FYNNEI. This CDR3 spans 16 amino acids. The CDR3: CASSEVLFTGYRGYTF. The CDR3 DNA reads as TGTGCCAGCAGTGAAGTTTTATTTACAGGCTACAGGGGCTACACCTTC. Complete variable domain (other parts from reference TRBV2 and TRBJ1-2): EPEVTQTPSHQVTQMGQEVILRCVPISNHLYFYWYRQILGQKVEFLVSFYNNEISEKSEIFDDQFSVERPDGSNFTLKIRSTKLEDSAMYFCASSEVLFTGYRGYTFGSGTRLTVV.

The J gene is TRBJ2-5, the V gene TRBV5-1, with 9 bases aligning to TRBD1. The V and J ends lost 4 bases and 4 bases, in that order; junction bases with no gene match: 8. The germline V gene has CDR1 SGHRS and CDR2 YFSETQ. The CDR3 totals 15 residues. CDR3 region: CASSPGQGSGETQYF. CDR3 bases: TGCGCCAGCAGCCCAGGACAGGGGTCCGGAGAGACCCAGTACTTC.

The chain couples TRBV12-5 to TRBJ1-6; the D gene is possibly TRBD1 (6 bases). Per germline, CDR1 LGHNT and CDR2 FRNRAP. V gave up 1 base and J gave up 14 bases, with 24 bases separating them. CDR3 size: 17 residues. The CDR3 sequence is CASGLGTGTSELMTLHF. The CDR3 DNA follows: TGTGCTAGTGGTTTGGGAACCGGGACATCGGAACTGATGACCCTCCACTTT.

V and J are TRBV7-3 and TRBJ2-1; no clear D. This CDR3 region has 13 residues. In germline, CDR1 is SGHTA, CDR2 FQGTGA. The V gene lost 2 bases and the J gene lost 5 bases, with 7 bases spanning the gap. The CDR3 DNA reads TGTGCCAGCAGCTTAGGGCTAAACAATGAGCAGTTCTTC. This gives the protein CASSLGLNNEQFF.